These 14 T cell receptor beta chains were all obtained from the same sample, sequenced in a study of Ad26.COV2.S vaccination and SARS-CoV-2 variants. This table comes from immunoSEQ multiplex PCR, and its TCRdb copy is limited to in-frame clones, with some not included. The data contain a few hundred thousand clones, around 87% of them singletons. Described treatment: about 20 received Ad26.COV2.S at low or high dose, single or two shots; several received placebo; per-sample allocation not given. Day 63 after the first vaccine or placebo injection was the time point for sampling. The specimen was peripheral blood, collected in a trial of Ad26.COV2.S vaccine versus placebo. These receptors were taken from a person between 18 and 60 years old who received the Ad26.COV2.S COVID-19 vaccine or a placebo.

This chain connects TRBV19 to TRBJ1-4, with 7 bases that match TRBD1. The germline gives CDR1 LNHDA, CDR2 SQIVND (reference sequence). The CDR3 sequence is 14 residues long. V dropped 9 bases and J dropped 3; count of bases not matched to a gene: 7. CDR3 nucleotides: TGTGCCAGCAAATACAGGGGAGCTAATGAAAAACTGTTTTTT. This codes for CASKYRGANEKLFF.

The CDR3 nucleotides read TGTGCCAGCAGTGAAGCTCTGACCCCCTATGGCTACACCTTC. Amino acids: CASSEALTPYGYTF. The V gene is TRBV2, the J gene TRBJ1-2; D gene uncertain. CDR3 size: 14 residues. Germline-derived CDR1 and CDR2 are SNHLY and FYNNEI. The ends were cut back, 0 bases at V and 4 bases at J, with 9 bases in the middle.

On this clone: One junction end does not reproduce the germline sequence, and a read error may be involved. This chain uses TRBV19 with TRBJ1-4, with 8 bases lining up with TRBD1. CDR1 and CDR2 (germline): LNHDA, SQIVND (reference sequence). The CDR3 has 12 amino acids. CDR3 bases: TGTGCCAGTAGTATAGATCGGGACAGGTACCTTTTT. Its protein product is CASSIDRDRYLF.

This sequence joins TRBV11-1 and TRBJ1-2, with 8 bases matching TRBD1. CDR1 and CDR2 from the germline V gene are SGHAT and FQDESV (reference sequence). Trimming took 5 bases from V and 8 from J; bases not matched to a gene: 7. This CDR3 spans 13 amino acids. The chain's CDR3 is CASSPTDRAGYTF. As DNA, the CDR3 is TGTGCCAGCAGCCCTACGGACAGGGCCGGCTACACCTTC.

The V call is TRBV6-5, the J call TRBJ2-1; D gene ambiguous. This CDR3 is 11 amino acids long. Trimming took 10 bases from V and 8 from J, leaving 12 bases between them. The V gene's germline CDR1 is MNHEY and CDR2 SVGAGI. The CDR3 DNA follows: TGTGCCACGAGAAGGGTGGATGAGCAGTTCTTC. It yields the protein CATRRVDEQFF.

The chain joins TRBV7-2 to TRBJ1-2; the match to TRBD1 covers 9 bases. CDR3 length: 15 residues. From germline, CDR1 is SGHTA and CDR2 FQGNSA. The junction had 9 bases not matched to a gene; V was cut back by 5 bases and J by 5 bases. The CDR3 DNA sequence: TGTGCCAGCAGCAGGGGACAGGGAGAGGGATATGGCTACACCTTC. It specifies CASSRGQGEGYGYTF.

The CDR3 loop reads CASSTAFNEQYF. The CDR3 bases are TGTGCCAGTTCGACAGCTTTCAACGAGCAGTACTTC. The gene calls are TRBV6-5 and TRBJ2-7, with D tentatively TRBD1 (5 bases). CDR1 MNHEY and CDR2 SVGAGI come from the germline V gene. The CDR3 contains 12 residues. Trimming removed 9 bases from V and 5 bases from J, with 14 bases in between.

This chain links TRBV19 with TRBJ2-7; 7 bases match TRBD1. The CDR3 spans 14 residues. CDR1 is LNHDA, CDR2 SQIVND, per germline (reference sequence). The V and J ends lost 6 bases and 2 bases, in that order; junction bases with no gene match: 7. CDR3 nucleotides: TGTGCCAGTAGGCCCCGGGACAGAGCCTACGAGCAGTACTTC. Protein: CASRPRDRAYEQYF. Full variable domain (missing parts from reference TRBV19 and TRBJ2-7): DGGITQSPKYLFRKEGQNVTLSCEQNLNHDAMYWYRQDPGQGLRLIYYSQIVNDFQKGDIAEGYSVSREKKESFPLTVTSAQKNPTAFYLCASRPRDRAYEQYFGPGTRLTVT.

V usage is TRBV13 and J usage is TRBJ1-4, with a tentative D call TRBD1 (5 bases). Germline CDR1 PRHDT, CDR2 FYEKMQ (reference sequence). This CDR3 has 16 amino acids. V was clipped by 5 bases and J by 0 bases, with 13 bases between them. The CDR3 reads CASSIPGETTNEKLFF. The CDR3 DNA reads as TGTGCCAGCAGCATCCCGGGGGAGACAACTAATGAAAAACTGTTTTTT. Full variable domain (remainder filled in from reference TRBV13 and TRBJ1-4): AAGVIQSPRHLIKEKRETATLKCYPIPRHDTVYWYQQGPGQDPQFLISFYEKMQSDKGSIPDRFSAQQFSDYHSELNMSSLELGDSALYFCASSIPGETTNEKLFFGSGTQLSVL.

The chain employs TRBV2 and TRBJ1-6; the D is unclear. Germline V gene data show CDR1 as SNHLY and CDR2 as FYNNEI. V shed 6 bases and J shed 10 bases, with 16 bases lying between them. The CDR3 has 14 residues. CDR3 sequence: CASSRDLKNSPLHF. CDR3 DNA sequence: TGTGCCAGCAGCCGAGACCTAAAGAACTCACCCCTCCACTTT. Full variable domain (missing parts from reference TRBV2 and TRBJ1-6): EPEVTQTPSHQVTQMGQEVILRCVPISNHLYFYWYRQILGQKVEFLVSFYNNEISEKSEIFDDQFSVERPDGSNFTLKIRSTKLEDSAMYFCASSRDLKNSPLHFGNGTRLTVT.

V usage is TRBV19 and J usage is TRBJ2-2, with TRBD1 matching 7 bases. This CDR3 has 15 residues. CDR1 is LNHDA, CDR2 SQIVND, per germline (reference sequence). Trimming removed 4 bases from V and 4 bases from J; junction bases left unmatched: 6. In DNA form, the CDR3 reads TGTGCCAGTAGTAGCCCGGGACAGACCACCGGGGAGCTGTTTTTT. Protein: CASSSPGQTTGELFF.

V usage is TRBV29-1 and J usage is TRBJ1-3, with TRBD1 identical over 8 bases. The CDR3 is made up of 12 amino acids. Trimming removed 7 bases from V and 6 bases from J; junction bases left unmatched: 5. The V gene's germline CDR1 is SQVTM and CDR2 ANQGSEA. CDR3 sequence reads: CSATGQENTIYF. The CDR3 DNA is TGCAGCGCCACGGGACAGGAAAACACCATATATTTT.

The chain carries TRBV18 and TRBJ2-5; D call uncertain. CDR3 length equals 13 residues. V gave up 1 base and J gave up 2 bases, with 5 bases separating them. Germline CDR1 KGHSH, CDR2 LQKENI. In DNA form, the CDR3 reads TGTGCCAGCTCACCACGGCAGCAAGAGACCCAGTACTTC. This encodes CASSPRQQETQYF. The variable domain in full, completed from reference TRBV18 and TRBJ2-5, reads NAGVMQNPRHLVRRRGQEARLRCSPMKGHSHVYWYRQLPEEGLKFMVYLQKENIIDESGMPKERFSAEFPKEGPSILRIQQVVRGDSAAYFCASSPRQQETQYFGPGTRLLVL.

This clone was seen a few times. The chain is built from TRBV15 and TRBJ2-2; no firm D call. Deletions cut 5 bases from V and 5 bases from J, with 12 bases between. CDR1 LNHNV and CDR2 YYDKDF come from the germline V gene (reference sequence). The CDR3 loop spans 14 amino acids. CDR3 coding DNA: TGTGCCACCAGCCTGAACCCAGGAACCGGGGAGCTGTTTTTT. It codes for CATSLNPGTGELFF.